This passage covers 12 T cell receptor beta chains from one sample sequenced in a study of shared clonotypes between healthy human individuals (dated by TCRdb to about 2020). Receptor libraries were prepared by the immunoSEQ multiplex PCR assay. Drawn from immuneACCESS, this table holds only the in-frame rearrangements with V and J called that TCRdb kept. Clones are partly lost; checked studies trace under half to an unresolved V gene and leave the rest unexplained. The sample yields roughly 700,000 clones; about 90% were counted once. The ten largest clonotypes hold about 34% of the sample. The specimen was memory CD8+ T cells from PBMCs. The cell subset or site tag for this specimen amounts to: CD45RO+ cells pooled with CCR7-negative TemRA cells. These TCRs come from a man younger than 30 in good health. Some clones in this sample may be carry-over from other donors' samples.

The rearrangement uses TRBV5-1 and TRBJ1-2; 7 nucleotides match TRBD1. V lost 7 bases and J lost 8; bases outside the gene matches: 8. The V gene's germline CDR1 is SGHRS and CDR2 YFSETQ. The CDR3 has 12 residues. The CDR3 sequence: CASQGGGGGYTF. The CDR3 DNA sequence: TGCGCCAGCCAGGGAGGGGGCGGAGGCTACACCTTC.

The gene calls are TRBV7-9 and TRBJ1-1; D is ambiguous. The germline gives CDR1 SEHNR, CDR2 FQNEAQ (reference sequence). The CDR3 covers 13 residues. V lost 3 bases to trimming and J lost 6 bases, with 11 bases between them. The CDR3 DNA reads TGTGCCAGCAGCTTCGGTGGACGGCCTGAAGCTTTCTTT. Residues: CASSFGGRPEAFF.

CDR3 bases: TGCAGCGTGCTGGGCCCCAGCACAGATACGCAGTATTTT. The encoded protein is CSVLGPSTDTQYF. V is TRBV29-1 and J is TRBJ2-3; D not resolved. CDR3 length: 13 amino acids. V was trimmed by 6 bases and J by 0 bases, leaving 10 bases between them. Per germline, CDR1 SQVTM and CDR2 ANQGSEA.

The chain joins TRBV7-8 to TRBJ2-2; TRBD1 aligns across 7 bases. The CDR3 has 14 amino acids. The V gene's germline CDR1 is SGHVS and CDR2 FQNEAQ. Germline trimming cut 5 bases from V and 4 bases from J; bases unmatched to any gene: 4. DNA for the CDR3: TGTGCCAGCAGCACGACAGGGATCACCGGGGAGCTGTTTTTT. Translation: CASSTTGITGELFF.

This chain uses TRBV11-2 with TRBJ2-7; D remains ambiguous. Germline CDR1 reads SGHAT; CDR2 reads FQNNGV. Deletions cut 0 bases from V and 4 bases from J, with 13 bases between. The CDR3 runs to 15 residues. The chain's CDR3 is CASSLDLHPNYEQYF. The CDR3 DNA reads TGTGCCAGCAGCTTAGATTTGCATCCCAATTACGAGCAGTACTTC.

The chain joins TRBV7-8 to TRBJ1-1; tentative D call: TRBD1 (5 bases). There are 14 residues in the CDR3. V was clipped by 1 base and J by 1 base, with 7 bases between them. The germline V gene has CDR1 SGHVS and CDR2 FQNEAQ. The DNA for the CDR3 is TGTGCCAGCAGCTTAGGGGGACCGAACACTGAAGCTTTCTTT. Translating gives CASSLGGPNTEAFF.

The gene calls are TRBV28 and TRBJ2-6, with 8 bases matching TRBD1. The V and J ends lost 1 base and 2 bases, in that order; junction bases with no gene match: 10. The CDR3 covers 19 residues. CDR1 is MDHEN, CDR2 SYDVKM, per germline. The CDR3 loop reads CASSLLIRSGGTGANVLTF. CDR3 in DNA: TGTGCCAGCAGTTTATTAATCCGTTCAGGGGGCACTGGGGCCAACGTCCTGACTTTC. Drawing the rest from reference TRBV28 and TRBJ2-6, the complete variable domain is DVKVTQSSRYLVKRTGEKVFLECVQDMDHENMFWYRQDPGLGLRLIYFSYDVKMKEKGDIPEGYSVSREKKERFSLILESASTNQTSMYLCASSLLIRSGGTGANVLTFGAGSRLTVL.

J is TRBJ1-1 and V is TRBV10-1; weak D call: TRBD1 (6 bases). Germline V gives CDR1 WNHNN, CDR2 SYGVQD (reference sequence). V gave up 8 bases and J gave up 5 bases, with 12 bases separating them. CDR3 length equals 12 residues. CDR3 nucleotides: TGCGCCAGCGGGGGCGATAGAACTGAAGCTTTCTTT. It specifies CASGGDRTEAFF.

This clone appeared a single time. The chain couples TRBV9 to TRBJ2-3; the D gene is possibly TRBD2 (6 bases). The V end lost 5 bases, the J end lost 3 bases, and 16 bases lay between the germline ends. Germline CDR1 reads SGDLS; CDR2 reads YYNGEE. The CDR3 extends over 15 amino acids. The CDR3 sequence is CASSERDFPTDTQYF. The CDR3 region has the DNA TGTGCCAGCAGTGAGAGGGACTTCCCGACAGATACGCAGTATTTT.

This rearrangement joins TRBV9 to TRBJ2-1, with a tentative D call TRBD1 (5 bases). Germline V gene lookup returns CDR1 SGDLS and CDR2 YYNGEE. V lost 3 bases to trimming and J lost 2 bases, with 15 bases between them. The CDR3 extends over 16 amino acids. CDR3 protein: CASSDEGVEPYNEQFF. The DNA for the CDR3 is TGTGCCAGCAGCGACGAAGGGGTGGAACCCTACAATGAGCAGTTCTTC.

The table lists this clone with a count of one. This chain joins TRBV5-8 and TRBJ2-3, with a possible D match to TRBD1 (9 bases). Germline CDR1 SGHTS, CDR2 YDEGEE. V lost 2 bases, J lost 0 bases, and 25 bases lay in between. The CDR3 has 20 amino acids. This chain's CDR3 is CASSFLGGDRDQTSTDTQYF. In nucleotides, the CDR3 is TGTGCCAGCAGCTTCCTCGGGGGGGACAGGGACCAGACTAGCACAGATACGCAGTATTTT.

CDR3 DNA sequence: TGTGCCAGTAGTGTCCGGGACACAAATCAGCCCCAGCATTTT. It is translated as CASSVRDTNQPQHF. This rearrangement joins TRBV19 to TRBJ1-5; possibly TRBD1 for D (6 bases). There are 14 residues in the CDR3. Germline V lookup: CDR1 LNHDA, CDR2 SQIVND (reference sequence). V lost 5 bases to trimming and J lost 4 bases, with 12 bases between them.